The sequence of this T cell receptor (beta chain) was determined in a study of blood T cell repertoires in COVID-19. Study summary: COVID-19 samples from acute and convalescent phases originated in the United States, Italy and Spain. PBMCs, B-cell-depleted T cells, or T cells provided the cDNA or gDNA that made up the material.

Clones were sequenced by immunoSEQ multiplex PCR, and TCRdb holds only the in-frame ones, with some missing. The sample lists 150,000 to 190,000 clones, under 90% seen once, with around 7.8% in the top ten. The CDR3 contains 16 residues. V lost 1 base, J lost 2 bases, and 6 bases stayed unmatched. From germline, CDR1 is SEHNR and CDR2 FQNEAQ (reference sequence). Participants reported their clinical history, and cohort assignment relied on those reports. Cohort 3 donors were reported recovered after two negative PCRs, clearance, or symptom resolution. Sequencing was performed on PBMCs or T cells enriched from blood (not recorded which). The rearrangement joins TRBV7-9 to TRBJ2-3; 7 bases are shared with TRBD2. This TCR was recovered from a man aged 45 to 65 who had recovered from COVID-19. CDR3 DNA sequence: TGTGCCAGCAGCTTAGTTTCGGGGGGAAACACAGATACGCAGTATTTT. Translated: CASSLVSGGNTDTQYF. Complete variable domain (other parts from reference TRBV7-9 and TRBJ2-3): DTGVSQNPRHKITKRGQNVTFRCDPISEHNRLYWYRQTLGQGPEFLTYFQNEAQLEKSRLLSDRFSAERPKGSFSTLEIQRTEQGDSAMYLCASSLVSGGNTDTQYFGPGTRLTVL.